These 30 T cell receptor beta chains originate from one sample sequenced in a study of PD-L1 blockade in urothelial cancer. Time point described: peripheral blood 6 weeks after treatment start. Assay used: immunoSEQ multiplex PCR; TCRdb lists only in-frame clones, some missing. Of under 70,000 clones listed, about 90% are singletons. This specimen consisted of PBMCs, obtained around atezolizumab (anti-PD-L1) treatment. The receptors originated from a man between 60 and 75 years old with urothelial cancer.

The rearrangement links TRBV4-3 to TRBJ2-1, with D perhaps TRBD1 (6 bases). There are 17 residues in the CDR3. Per the germline V gene, CDR1 is LGHNA and CDR2 is YSLEER. Trimming pared 0 bases from V and 6 bases from J, leaving 18 bases between. CDR3 bases: TGCGCCAGCAGCCAAGAACACAGGGCCGGGCTAGCCAATGAGCAGTTCTTC. Its translation: CASSQEHRAGLANEQFF.

The J gene is TRBJ1-6, the V gene TRBV30; D gene uncertain. CDR1 is GTSNPN, CDR2 SVGIG, per germline (reference sequence). This CDR3 has 14 amino acids. Trimming left V 6 bases short and J 7 bases short, with 16 bases between. CDR3 loop: CACPGRASNSPLHF. DNA for the CDR3: TGTGCCTGTCCTGGGCGGGCGTCCAATTCACCCCTCCACTTT.

The chain recombines TRBV19 with TRBJ1-1; 7 positions match TRBD1. The CDR3 extends over 13 amino acids. Germline V gene data show CDR1 as LNHDA and CDR2 as SQIVND (reference sequence). V lost 5 bases and J lost 5; bases outside the gene matches: 5. DNA for the CDR3: TGTGCCAGTAGTGACAGGGCCTTAACTGAAGCTTTCTTT. The encoded protein is CASSDRALTEAFF. Full variable domain (outside the CDR3, taken from reference TRBV19 and TRBJ1-1): DGGITQSPKYLFRKEGQNVTLSCEQNLNHDAMYWYRQDPGQGLRLIYYSQIVNDFQKGDIAEGYSVSREKKESFPLTVTSAQKNPTAFYLCASSDRALTEAFFGQGTRLTVV.

CDR3 nucleotide sequence: TGTGCCACCAGCAGCGGCCGGGACAGGGGACCGAAGACCCAGTACTTC. This gives the protein CATSSGRDRGPKTQYF. V usage is TRBV15 and J usage is TRBJ2-5; the match to TRBD1 covers 10 bases. V lost 3 bases to trimming and J lost 6 bases; unmatched junction nucleotides: 10. The CDR3 sequence is 16 residues long. In germline, CDR1 is LNHNV, CDR2 YYDKDF (reference sequence).

A note on this clone: The germline gene is not matched at one end of the junction; a read error may be the cause. This sequence joins TRBV7-7 and TRBJ1-3, with D uncertain. Germline CDR1 SSHAT, CDR2 FNYEAQ (reference sequence). This CDR3 is built from 17 residues. The CDR3, as DNA: TGTGCTAGCAGCTTAGCTGTTAGGCCCCGGGCTGGAAACACCATATATTTT. This encodes CASSLAVRPRAGNTIYF.

The rearrangement joins TRBV9 to TRBJ1-5; D unresolved. The CDR3 contains 13 residues. Trimming removed 3 bases at V and 5 bases at J, with 9 bases between. CDR1 and CDR2 from the germline V gene are SGDLS and YYNGEE. The CDR3 DNA reads as TGTGCCAGCAGCGCTGACTTTGATCAGCCCCAGCATTTT. This encodes CASSADFDQPQHF.

This chain connects TRBV6-5 to TRBJ1-5; TRBD1 agrees at 12 bases. J gave up 9 bases and V 2 bases, and 5 bases lay outside the gene matches. Germline assignment: CDR1 MNHEY and CDR2 SVGAGI. This CDR3 is 15 amino acids long. For the CDR3, the DNA is TGTGCCAGCAGTTACGGGGGACAGGGGGCAGGGCCCCAGCATTTT. Translation: CASSYGGQGAGPQHF.

This clone was detected only once. The V gene is TRBV5-1, the J gene TRBJ1-4, with 9 bases fitting TRBD1. CDR3 size: 14 residues. Germline values: CDR1 SGHRS, CDR2 YFSETQ. The ends lost 1 base at V and 7 bases at J; junction bases unmatched: 2. CDR3 region: CASSLTGGVEKLFF. For the CDR3, the DNA is TGCGCCAGCAGCTTGACAGGGGGCGTTGAAAAACTGTTTTTT.

The chain uses TRBV14 and TRBJ2-3; D gene unclear. Trimming shortened V by 2 bases and J by 1 base, and 7 bases separated the two germline ends. Germline assignment: CDR1 SGHDN and CDR2 FVKESK. The CDR3 is 14 residues long. CDR3 sequence reads: CASSQRGGTDTQYF. DNA of the CDR3: TGTGCCAGCAGCCAAAGAGGCGGCACAGATACGCAGTATTTT.

The chain joins TRBV11-3 to TRBJ2-1, with D perhaps TRBD1 (8 bases). V was pared by 4 bases and J by 9 bases, with 28 bases between. CDR3 length equals 18 residues. Germline lookup yields CDR1 SGHNT and CDR2 YENEEA. CDR3 sequence: CASSSLILTGGRVSEQFF. In DNA form, the CDR3 reads TGTGCCAGCAGCTCCTTGATCCTAACAGGGGGGAGGGTCAGTGAGCAGTTCTTC. The full variable domain, rest sourced from reference TRBV11-3 and TRBJ2-1, is EAGVVQSPRYKIIEKKQPVAFWCNPISGHNTLYWYLQNLGQGPELLIRYENEEAVDDSQLPKDRFSAERLKGVDSTLKIQPAELGDSAVYLCASSSLILTGGRVSEQFFGPGTRLTVL.

This clone showed up just a few times. The rearrangement uses TRBV7-2 and TRBJ2-7, with unresolved D. Trimming left V 3 bases short and J 1 base short, with 4 bases between. Germline loops: CDR1 SGHTA, CDR2 FQGNSA. The CDR3 is made up of 12 amino acids. CDR3 in amino acids: CASSFQSYEQYF. DNA of the CDR3: TGTGCCAGCAGCTTCCAGTCCTACGAGCAGTACTTC.

CDR3 amino acids: CASSYRETREQFF. In DNA, the CDR3 is TGTGCCAGCAGTTACCGGGAGACCAGAGAGCAGTTCTTC. This chain links TRBV6-5 with TRBJ2-1, with D possibly being TRBD2 (6 bases). V was shortened by 2 bases and J by 10 bases, with 12 bases between the two germline ends. The CDR3 spans 13 residues. Germline-derived CDR1 and CDR2 are MNHEY and SVGAGI.

J is TRBJ1-2 and V is TRBV10-3; perhaps TRBD1 as D (5 bases). The CDR3 extends over 15 amino acids. CDR1 and CDR2 (germline): ENHRY, SYGVKD. The V gene lost 0 bases and the J gene lost 4 bases, with 12 bases spanning the gap. CDR3 in DNA: TGTGCCATCAGTGAGTCGGCCAGGGTCCGCTATGGCTACACCTTC. Translating gives CAISESARVRYGYTF.

The rearrangement uses TRBV11-3 and TRBJ2-2; 7 bases are a match to TRBD1. The CDR3 runs 16 residues. Unmatched junction bases numbered 10, after V lost 3 bases and J lost 6 bases. Germline CDR1 is SGHNT and CDR2 is YENEEA. CDR3 sequence: CASSLTTGARAGELFF. DNA of the CDR3: TGTGCCAGCAGCTTGACCACAGGGGCGCGGGCCGGGGAGCTGTTTTTT.

This clone was found a few times. The chain is built from TRBV7-8 and TRBJ2-7, with D possibly matching TRBD2 (7 bases). The CDR3 has 14 amino acids. Trimming stripped 2 bases from V and 3 bases from J, with 11 bases between. Germline CDR1 reads SGHVS; CDR2 reads FQNEAQ. CDR3 loop: CASSLRGAVYEQYF. DNA of the CDR3: TGTGCCAGCAGCTTACGGGGGGCGGTCTACGAGCAGTACTTC.

The chain uses TRBV6-5 and TRBJ1-3; D gene unclear. The germline CDR1 and CDR2 sequences are MNHEY and SVGAGI. The CDR3 spans 15 residues. The ends were cut back, 0 bases at V and 0 bases at J, with 6 bases in the middle. This chain's CDR3 is CASSYSFSSGNTIYF. CDR3 DNA sequence: TGTGCCAGCAGTTACTCTTTCAGCTCTGGAAACACCATATATTTT.

The V gene is TRBV7-9, the J gene TRBJ2-7, with 7 bases that match TRBD2. Germline lookup yields CDR1 SEHNR and CDR2 FQNEAQ (reference sequence). This CDR3 is 15 amino acids long. V was pared by 3 bases and J by 2 bases, with 7 bases of the junction left unmatched. The CDR3 DNA reads as TGTGCCAGCAGCTTTGTGCTAGCGGCCCCCTACGAGCAGTACTTC. Translating it yields CASSFVLAAPYEQYF.

The chain employs TRBV6-5 and TRBJ2-7, with TRBD2 identical over 11 bases. Germline V gene lookup returns CDR1 MNHEY and CDR2 SVGAGI. V was clipped by 6 bases and J by 1 base; unmatched bases: 5. The CDR3 has 15 residues. The CDR3 loop reads CASRAGTSGSYEQYF. CDR3 nucleotide sequence: TGTGCCAGCAGAGCCGGGACTAGCGGTTCCTACGAGCAGTACTTC.

This chain connects TRBV5-1 to TRBJ2-3; possible D gene TRBD2, 6 bases. The CDR3 runs 16 residues. CDR1 and CDR2 (germline): SGHRS, YFSETQ. V lost 4 bases to trimming and J lost 4 bases, with 19 bases between them. CDR3 protein: CASSAEGRSSPDTQYF. CDR3 bases: TGCGCCAGCAGCGCGGAGGGACGGAGCTCCCCAGATACGCAGTATTTT.

CDR3: CASSTYSGRAYNEQFF. CDR3 in DNA: TGTGCCAGCAGCACCTATAGCGGGAGGGCTTACAATGAGCAGTTCTTC. J is TRBJ2-1 and V is TRBV11-2; TRBD2 matches at 11 bases. Trimming at V came to 5 bases and at J to 4 bases, leaving 7 bases not matched to a gene. Germline CDR1 and CDR2: SGHAT and FQNNGV. This CDR3 is 16 amino acids long.

This clone is a singleton in its sample. The gene calls are TRBV6-6 and TRBJ1-5; 7 bases are a match to TRBD1. The CDR3 totals 15 residues. V lost 5 bases, J lost 1 base, and 5 bases stayed unmatched. In germline, CDR1 is MNHNY, CDR2 SVGAGI (reference sequence). In nucleotides, the CDR3 is TGTGCCAGCAGTAACCGGGACAGAAGCAATCAGCCCCAGCATTTT. Translated, it gives CASSNRDRSNQPQHF.

J is TRBJ2-2 and V is TRBV7-2; D gene unclear. This CDR3 region has 11 residues. The germline gives CDR1 SGHTA, CDR2 FQGNSA. The V end was cut by 7 bases, the J end by 6 bases, with 6 bases between. The CDR3 DNA reads as TGTGCCAGCACCCCGGCCGGGGAGCTGTTTTTT. Amino acids: CASTPAGELFF.

J is TRBJ2-1 and V is TRBV18, with 8 bases identical to TRBD1. This CDR3 contains 17 residues. Germline V lookup: CDR1 KGHSH, CDR2 LQKENI. Unmatched junction bases numbered 10, after V lost 2 bases and J lost 4 bases. CDR3 amino acids: CASSPISPGQVYNEQFF. The CDR3 bases are TGTGCCAGCTCACCAATAAGTCCGGGACAGGTGTACAATGAGCAGTTCTTC. Complete variable domain (other parts from reference TRBV18 and TRBJ2-1): NAGVMQNPRHLVRRRGQEARLRCSPMKGHSHVYWYRQLPEEGLKFMVYLQKENIIDESGMPKERFSAEFPKEGPSILRIQQVVRGDSAAYFCASSPISPGQVYNEQFFGPGTRLTVL.

This chain uses TRBV28 with TRBJ1-4; TRBD1 agrees at 8 bases. The CDR3 is 14 amino acids. The V and J ends lost 2 bases and 7 bases, in that order; junction bases with no gene match: 3. CDR1 is MDHEN and CDR2 is SYDVKM in the germline V gene. CDR3 DNA sequence: TGTGCCAGCAGTTTAGGACAGGGTGGTGAAAAACTGTTTTTT. The encoded protein is CASSLGQGGEKLFF. Variable domain in full (rest from reference TRBV28 and TRBJ1-4): DVKVTQSSRYLVKRTGEKVFLECVQDMDHENMFWYRQDPGLGLRLIYFSYDVKMKEKGDIPEGYSVSREKKERFSLILESASTNQTSMYLCASSLGQGGEKLFFGSGTQLSVL.

The CDR3 here is CASSQNWRDQPQHF. In DNA form, the CDR3 reads TGTGCCAGCTCACAAAACTGGAGGGATCAGCCCCAGCATTTT. This chain joins TRBV18 and TRBJ1-5; D is ambiguous. This CDR3 region has 14 residues. CDR1 and CDR2 (germline): KGHSH, LQKENI. The V gene lost 4 bases and the J gene lost 5 bases, with 12 bases spanning the gap.

The chain is built from TRBV7-2 and TRBJ1-5, with a weak D call TRBD1 (6 bases). The V and J ends lost 3 bases and 4 bases respectively, with 10 bases between them. The length of the CDR3 is 14 residues. Germline V gives CDR1 SGHTA, CDR2 FQGNSA. CDR3 DNA sequence: TGTGCCAGCAGCTTCGGGACACTTAATCAGCCCCAGCATTTT. This codes for CASSFGTLNQPQHF.

The chain employs TRBV6-4 and TRBJ1-1, with TRBD1 identical over 7 bases. Germline CDR1 is MRHNA and CDR2 is SNTAGT. V lost 5 bases and J lost 2; bases outside the gene matches: 2. CDR3 size: 13 residues. This chain's CDR3 is CASSRTGNTEAFF. The CDR3 DNA follows: TGTGCCAGCAGTAGGACAGGCAACACTGAAGCTTTCTTT.

This rearrangement joins TRBV7-2 to TRBJ1-6; TRBD1 matches at 8 bases. With V trimmed by 1 base and J by 7 bases, 6 bases remained unmatched. This CDR3 comprises 16 residues. Germline loops: CDR1 SGHTA, CDR2 FQGNSA. CDR3 in DNA: TGTGCCAGCAGCTTAGGGCAGGGGGCGGCGAATTCACCCCTCCACTTT. The encoded protein is CASSLGQGAANSPLHF. Drawing the rest from reference TRBV7-2 and TRBJ1-6, the complete variable domain is GAGVSQSPSNKVTEKGKDVELRCDPISGHTALYWYRQSLGQGLEFLIYFQGNSAPDKSGLPSDRFSAERTGGSVSTLTIQRTQQEDSAVYLCASSLGQGAANSPLHFGNGTRLTVT.

In its sample, this clone was seen a few times. V usage is TRBV5-1 and J usage is TRBJ1-2, with D maybe TRBD1 (5 bases). The CDR3 length is 12 residues. CDR1 is SGHRS and CDR2 is YFSETQ in the germline V gene. The ends were cut back, 3 bases at V and 8 bases at J, with 11 bases in the middle. This CDR3 reads CASSSGTIGYTF. CDR3 DNA sequence: TGCGCCAGCAGCTCTGGGACTATCGGCTACACCTTC.

A single count supports this clone. CDR3 nucleotides: TGCGCCAGCAGCCTAACCGGGACTGGTACCTACGAGCAGTACTTC. It is translated as CASSLTGTGTYEQYF. This chain connects TRBV4-1 to TRBJ2-7; TRBD2 might be the D (6 bases). V dropped 4 bases and J dropped 2 bases, with 15 bases sitting between them. This CDR3 is 15 amino acids long. Germline V CDR1 and CDR2: MGHRA, YSYEKL.